Sequencing of this TCR beta chain was carried out in a study of T cell responses to AZD1222 COVID-19 vaccine. About the study: Both about-4-week and about-12-week second-dose recipients were combined. Study-wide points: Spike-specific TCR breadth rose after two AZD1222 doses, and depth rose as well.

CDR1 SGHTA and CDR2 FQGNSA come from the germline V gene. The CDR3 runs 15 residues. V lost 7 bases to trimming and J lost 4 bases; unmatched junction nucleotides: 10. TCRdb's table, derived via immunoSEQ multiplex PCR, lists solely in-frame clones and lacks some. Among roughly 150,000 clones listed, roughly nine tenths were seen once. This clone came up a few times. Antigen specificity is unknown. This TCR was sampled from an adult in good health. V is TRBV7-2 and J is TRBJ2-1, with 7 bases fitting TRBD2. The sequences come from peripheral blood, collected on day 0 of AZD1222 vaccination. CDR3 nucleotide sequence: TGTGCCAGCACCCGTGGCGGGAGTCTGTACAATGAGCAGTTCTTC. Translated, it gives CASTRGGSLYNEQFF.